Listed below are T cell receptor beta chains from one sample, sequenced in a study of blood T cell repertoires in COVID-19. Sequenced by immunoSEQ multiplex PCR; TCRdb stores in-frame clones only, minus some. Altogether about 140,000 clones are present, 80% to 90% being singletons, with the ten largest covering under 12%. Sequencing was done on a sample of peripheral blood. The receptors stem from a man aged 55 to 70 with active or convalescent COVID-19. Each CDR3 is given with its conserved first and last residue. A D gene is named only where the DNA matches it firmly. For some rows the clone size is stated as once, few or many, or as a class when expanded; others skip it.

J | D | V | size | DNA | CDR3
TRBJ2-5 | NA | TRBV18 | NA | TGTGCCAGCTCACCGAGGACCCGGGAGGAGACCCAGTACTTC | CASSPRTREETQYF
TRBJ1-2 | TRBD1 | TRBV15 | NA | TGTGCCACCAGCAACCGTGGACAGGACTATGGCTACACCTTC | CATSNRGQDYGYTF
TRBJ1-6 | TRBD1 | TRBV6-5 | NA | TGTGCCACCAGACAGGGTACGGTTTCACCCCTCCACTTT | CATRQGTVSPLHF
TRBJ1-5 | NA | TRBV28 | NA | TGTGCCAGCCGCTACCTGTCCAATCAGCCCCAGCATTTT | CASRYLSNQPQHF
TRBJ2-2 | NA | TRBV25-1 | NA | TGTGCCAGCGTGGCCGCGAACACCGGGGAGCTGTTTTTT | CASVAANTGELFF
TRBJ2-7 | NA | TRBV3-1/TRBV3-2 | NA | TGTGCCAGCAGCCAAGTGGAGTGGACTAACTATAGGGAGCAGTACTTC | CASSQVEWTNYREQYF
TRBJ2-2 | TRBD2 | TRBV19 | NA | TGTGCCAGTAGACCTACCCGAGCTAGCGGGAGGGCGTACACCGGGGAGCTGTTTTTT | CASRPTRASGRAYTGELFF
TRBJ1-3 | TRBD1 | TRBV19 | NA | TGTGCCAGCGTTCTACAGGGGAATTCTGGAAACACCATATATTTT | CASVLQGNSGNTIYF
TRBJ1-1 | NA | TRBV19 | once | TGTGCCAGTAGCGTCAGGGCGAACACTGAAGCTTTCTTT | CASSVRANTEAFF
TRBJ2-3 | TRBD2 | TRBV18 | NA | TGTGCCAGCTCACCACCGTGGACTAGCGGCACAGATACGCAGTATTTT | CASSPPWTSGTDTQYF
TRBJ2-5 | TRBD2 | TRBV30 | few | TGTGCCTGGAGCGCGGGACTAGGGCAAGAGACCCAGTACTTC | CAWSAGLGQETQYF
TRBJ1-3 | NA | TRBV12-3/TRBV12-4 | NA | TGTGCCAGCAGTTCCTTGGCCAGAAACACCATATATTTT | CASSSLARNTIYF
TRBJ2-7 | TRBD2 | TRBV27 | NA | TGTGCCAGCAGTTTAGTTCCCCCGGGCGGGACTAGGAGCGCCTACGAGCAGTACTTC | CASSLVPPGGTRSAYEQYF
TRBJ2-7 | NA | TRBV20-1 | once | TGCAGTGCTAGTGCACAGGTCCGCTACGAGCAGTACTTC | CSASAQVRYEQYF
TRBJ1-1 | TRBD1 | TRBV2 | NA | TGTGCCAGCAGTGCCAGACAGGGGCTGAACACTGAAGCTTTCTTT | CASSARQGLNTEAFF
TRBJ2-1 | NA | TRBV4-3 | NA | TGCGCCAGCAGCCAAGGGTACCGGGGGATATACAATGAGCAGTTCTTC | CASSQGYRGIYNEQFF
TRBJ2-7 | NA | TRBV5-1 | NA | TGCGCCAGCAGCCGCGACGGGAACTCCTACGAGCAGTACTTC | CASSRDGNSYEQYF
TRBJ1-3 | NA | TRBV29-1 | many | TGCAGCGTTGAAGCATCAGGGCGCTCTGGAAACACCATATATTTT | CSVEASGRSGNTIYF
TRBJ1-3 | NA | TRBV5-8 | once | TGTGCCAGCAGTCAACCCGGGGTCAACACCATATATTTT | CASSQPGVNTIYF
TRBJ2-7 | NA | TRBV11-2 | NA | TGTGCCAGCAGCCTCCAGGTATACGAGCAGTACTTC | CASSLQVYEQYF
TRBJ2-7 | NA | TRBV5-6 | NA | TGTGCCAGCAGCCAGGACACCGCCTACGAGCAGTACTTC | CASSQDTAYEQYF
TRBJ1-2 | NA | TRBV14 | NA | TGTGCCAGCAGCCCTACTACAACAGGGGGCTACACCTTC | CASSPTTTGGYTF
TRBJ2-7 | NA | TRBV27 | NA | TGTGCCAGCAGTCCCCACGAGGCGCTTGAGCAGTACTTC | CASSPHEALEQYF
TRBJ2-1 | TRBD2 | TRBV24-1 | NA | TGTGCCACCAGTGATTCGTTCGGGCGGGAGGTCTACAATGAGCAGTTCTTC | CATSDSFGREVYNEQFF
TRBJ2-2 | TRBD2 | TRBV3-1/TRBV3-2 | NA | TGTGCCAGCAGTCAGGGGCCAGCGGGAGGAGTCGGGGAGCTGTTTTTT | CASSQGPAGGVGELFF
TRBJ2-1 | NA | TRBV6-5 | NA | TGTGCCAGCAGTCTTACTAGTGGTTCCTACAATGAGCAGTTCTTC | CASSLTSGSYNEQFF
TRBJ2-1 | TRBD2 | TRBV30 | NA | TGTGCCTGGAGGGGAGGGTCCGGCGGGAGCTCCTACAATGAGCAGTTCTTC | CAWRGGSGGSSYNEQFF
TRBJ2-5 | TRBD1 | TRBV2 | NA | TGTGCCAGCAAGAAGGACAGGGGGTTTGGAGAGACCCAGTACTTC | CASKKDRGFGETQYF
TRBJ1-2 | NA | TRBV12-3/TRBV12-4 | NA | TGTGCCAGCAGTTTGCAGGGAAATGGCTACACCTTC | CASSLQGNGYTF
TRBJ1-1 | NA | TRBV4-1 | NA | TGCGCCAGCAGCCAAGCAGGGGCGAGCACTGAAGCTTTCTTT | CASSQAGASTEAFF
TRBJ2-5 | TRBD2 | TRBV2 | NA | TGTGCCAGCAGTGCGGGGAGGGTGCGGCAAGAGACCCAGTACTTC | CASSAGRVRQETQYF
TRBJ1-1 | TRBD1 | TRBV4-2 | few | TGTGCCAGCAGCCCGGGACAGGAGAACACTGAAGCTTTCTTT | CASSPGQENTEAFF
TRBJ2-7 | NA | TRBV21-1 | NA | TGTGCCAGCAGCAATACAGGGTGCGAGCAGTACTTC | CASSNTGCEQYF
TRBJ2-7 | TRBD1 | TRBV6-6 | once | TGTGCCAGCAGTTACTCGAGGACAGGCTACGAGCAGTACTTC | CASSYSRTGYEQYF
TRBJ2-5 | NA | TRBV6-5 | NA | TGTGCCAGCACCCCTACGGTGGGGAGAAAAGAGACCCAGTACTTC | CASTPTVGRKETQYF
TRBJ2-7 | NA | TRBV18 | NA | TGTGCCAGCTCACCCTTTAGCGTCGGCCTAACCTACGAGCAGTACTTC | CASSPFSVGLTYEQYF
TRBJ2-7 | TRBD1 | TRBV28 | few | TGTGCCAGCAGCTTGGGACAGGGCCGGGAAGAGCAGTACTTC | CASSLGQGREEQYF
TRBJ1-5 | NA | TRBV7-2 | NA | TGTGCCAGCAGCTTAGCTTCGGGGGATCAGCCCCAGCATTTT | CASSLASGDQPQHF
TRBJ1-1 | TRBD1 | TRBV7-9 | NA | TGTGCCAGCAGCATATCCGGGACAGGCGGAGCTTTCTTT | CASSISGTGGAFF
TRBJ2-3 | NA | TRBV19 | NA | TGTGCCAGTAGTACCCAGGGGATTCCTAGCACAGATACGCAGTATTTT | CASSTQGIPSTDTQYF
TRBJ2-5 | NA | TRBV6-6 | NA | TGTGCCAGCAGTTACGGGTCTAATCTACGGGGGGAGACCCAGTACTTC | CASSYGSNLRGETQYF
TRBJ2-3 | NA | TRBV5-1 | NA | TGCGCCAGCAGCCCCACCGGGACTTCCCCAGATACGCAGTATTTT | CASSPTGTSPDTQYF